This T cell receptor beta chain was captured by sequencing in a study of T cell changes during pregnancy in multiple sclerosis. The V gene end was trimmed by 5 bases and the J gene end by 2 bases; junction bases not matched to a gene: 6. The germline CDR1 and CDR2 sequences are LNHDA and SQIVND (reference sequence). The CDR3 sequence is 15 residues long. Assay: immunoSEQ multiplex PCR; the TCRdb copy retains only in-frame clones and omits some. The data show approximately 94,000 clones, approximately 90% seen once. The sequences come from peripheral blood, collected after pregnancy. This chain joins TRBV19 and TRBJ2-7, with TRBD1 matching over 10 bases. The TCR was taken from a female donor with multiple sclerosis, enrolled in a pregnancy study. The CDR3 DNA reads as TGTGCCAGTAGTTTACCGGGACAGGGGCCCTACGAGCAGTACTTC. Its translation is CASSLPGQGPYEQYF. Looking up the rest from reference TRBV19 and TRBJ2-7 gives the full variable domain: DGGITQSPKYLFRKEGQNVTLSCEQNLNHDAMYWYRQDPGQGLRLIYYSQIVNDFQKGDIAEGYSVSREKKESFPLTVTSAQKNPTAFYLCASSLPGQGPYEQYFGPGTRLTVT.